This T cell receptor beta chain was profiled in a study of cytomegalovirus exposure and HLA in healthy donors. Unrecorded immune exposures were likely, despite nominal health at sampling. The PCR made use of 60 Vbeta and 13 Jbeta primers. The method was immunoSEQ multiplex PCR; TCRdb's version includes in-frame clones alone and lacks a portion of them. This sample has approximately 76,000 clones, with approximately 79% found just once. The germline CDR1 and CDR2 sequences are SNHLY and FYNNEI. The CDR3 contains 14 residues. V lost 4 bases to trimming and J lost 6 bases, with 13 bases between them. Notes on this clone: Its antigen is not known.

Study-level findings and limits: As was reported, the classifier diagnosed cytomegalovirus status with high specificity and sensitivity.

Sequencing used PBMCs. The receptor comes from a man aged 25-40 years in good health and CMV-seronegative. J is TRBJ2-4 and V is TRBV2; tentative D call: TRBD2 (5 bases). The CDR3 is CASSVLVGGNIQYF. The DNA for the CDR3 is TGTGCCAGCAGTGTACTAGTCGGCGGAAACATTCAGTACTTC.